The TCR beta chain under discussion was sequenced for a study of CD8+CD57+ T cells in acquired aplastic anemia. Study observations and caveats: CD8+ Simpson's diversity in patients was not significantly different from that in controls.

Genomic DNA was employed as the template in profiling TCR beta VDJ and CDR3. One entry per CDR3 protein results from TCRdb running MiXCR on the reads. Counted here are 250,000 to 300,000 distinct CDR3 sequences, roughly half occurring once; the ten biggest clones make up approximately 8.2%. This clonotype was recorded a few times. The antigen is unknown. Trimming shortened V by 3 bases and J by 4 bases, and 13 bases separated the two germline ends. This CDR3 region has 14 residues. Looked up from germline, CDR1 is DFQATT and CDR2 is SNEGSKA (reference sequence). Sequencing was carried out using sorted CD4+, CD8+, or CD8+CD57+ T cells (not recorded which) from PBMCs. This chain connects TRBV20-1 to TRBJ2-1; D is uncertain. The receptor was derived from a human donor with severe aplastic anemia or a healthy control (not recorded which). CDR3 loop: CSASPAPPYNEQFF. The DNA for the CDR3 is TGCAGTGCTAGCCCAGCGCCTCCTTACAATGAGCAGTTCTTC.